This is a list of T cell receptor beta chains from one sample in a study of Ad26.COV2.S vaccination and SARS-CoV-2 variants. Method: immunoSEQ multiplex PCR; TCRdb's copy keeps in-frame clones and lacks some. The sample shows approximately 500,000 clones, around 90% of them seen only once. The sequencing used peripheral blood, collected in a trial of Ad26.COV2.S vaccine versus placebo. The receptor source for this set is a person aged 18-65 years who received the Ad26.COV2.S COVID-19 vaccine or a placebo. Both conserved end residues are part of each CDR3. The D gene is left open where the match is weak. Clone size, where shown, is once, few, many, or a class for clones that have expanded.

j_call,d_call,v_call,clone_size,cdr3_nt,cdr3_aa
TRBJ2-7,TRBD2,TRBV5-1,NA,TGCGCCAGCAGCCGACTTACTAGCGGGAGTCACTACGAGCAGTACTTC,CASSRLTSGSHYEQYF
TRBJ1-1,NA,TRBV7-9,once,TGTGCCAGCAGCTTAGCAAGGGAAAACACTGAAGCTTTCTTT,CASSLARENTEAFF
TRBJ2-1,NA,TRBV11-3,NA,TGTGCCAGCAGCTTGGGGTGGGACAATGAGCAGTTCTTC,CASSLGWDNEQFF
TRBJ2-7,TRBD1,TRBV29-1,NA,TGCAGCGTTGAAATTTGGGTGGACAGGGCCTACGAGCAGTACTTC,CSVEIWVDRAYEQYF
TRBJ2-7,NA,TRBV5-4,NA,TGTGCCAGCAGCTCCAGGTCATCCTACGAGCAGTACTTC,CASSSRSSYEQYF
TRBJ1-2,NA,TRBV19,once,TGTGCCAGTAGTATATTTAGCCAGGTGGTGAACTATGGCTACACCTTC,CASSIFSQVVNYGYTF
TRBJ2-2,NA,TRBV5-1,NA,TGCGCCAGCAGCTTGGATGGGACAACGGGGACCGGGGAGCTGTTTTTT,CASSLDGTTGTGELFF
TRBJ2-3,NA,TRBV11-1,NA,TGTGCCAGCAGCTTTCCGAGGGGCCGTCACACAGATACGCAGTATTTT,CASSFPRGRHTDTQYF
TRBJ2-3,TRBD2,TRBV29-1,NA,TGCAGCGTCCGCGGGAGGACAGATACGCAGTATTTT,CSVRGRTDTQYF
TRBJ2-2,NA,TRBV11-3,NA,TGTGCCAGCAGCTTAGTGAGTGGGACACACACCGGGGAGCTGTTTTTT,CASSLVSGTHTGELFF
TRBJ1-5,NA,TRBV19,NA,TGTGCCAGTAGGGGCACAGGGCTGACTCAGCCCCAGCATTTT,CASRGTGLTQPQHF
TRBJ2-1,NA,TRBV4-2,NA,TGTGCCAGCAGCCGCGAACAAGCTGGTCGGCTGTACAATGAGCAGTTCTTC,CASSREQAGRLYNEQFF
TRBJ2-2,NA,TRBV15,NA,TGTGCCACCAGCAGAACTAGCCTCGCGAACACCGGGGAGCTGTTTTTT,CATSRTSLANTGELFF
TRBJ1-4,TRBD1,TRBV30,NA,TGTGCCTGGAGGGGGGACAGGGGTGAAAAACTGTTTTTT,CAWRGDRGEKLFF
TRBJ2-5,NA,TRBV25-1,once,TGTGCCAGCAGTGTGATGGAGACCCAGTACTTC,CASSVMETQYF
TRBJ2-3,TRBD2,TRBV7-2,once,TGTGCCAGCAGCTTAGTGGGACTAGCCGCAGATACGCAGTATTTT,CASSLVGLAADTQYF
TRBJ2-1,NA,TRBV21-1,NA,TGTGCCAGCAGCAAAAGTGGCGGGAGGATGCATGAGAAGTACAATGAGCAGTTCTTC,CASSKSGGRMHEKYNEQFF
TRBJ2-5,TRBD1,TRBV6-6,NA,TGTGCCAGCAGCTTCAGGGGGCGAGGGAGCCCCGGGACACAAGAGACCCAGTACTTC,CASSFRGRGSPGTQETQYF
TRBJ1-3,NA,TRBV30,NA,TGTGCCTGGAGTGTTAGGGGGGGAAACACCATATATTTT,CAWSVRGGNTIYF
TRBJ2-1,NA,TRBV9,NA,TGTGCCAGCAGCCCCTCCGGCCTTTTAGGCAATGAGCAGTTCTTC,CASSPSGLLGNEQFF
TRBJ1-1,NA,TRBV9,NA,TGTGCCAGCAGCGCGGGCCAGAACACTGAAGCTTTCTTT,CASSAGQNTEAFF
TRBJ1-1,TRBD1,TRBV5-1,NA,TGCGCCAGCAGCTTGGTTTTGGGACAGAATGAAGCTTTCTTT,CASSLVLGQNEAFF
TRBJ2-7,TRBD2,TRBV11-2,NA,TGTGCCAGCAGCTTAGGATCCGGACTAGACGAGCAGTACTTC,CASSLGSGLDEQYF
TRBJ1-3,TRBD1,TRBV13,few,TGTGCCAGCAGCCCAAACAGGGGGTCTGGAAACACCATATATTTT,CASSPNRGSGNTIYF
TRBJ1-2,TRBD1,TRBV5-1,NA,TGCGCCAGCAGCATCGCCGGGACAGGCTATGGCTACACCTTC,CASSIAGTGYGYTF
TRBJ1-2,TRBD1,TRBV5-1,NA,TGCGCCAGCAGCTCGGCAGGGGGGAGGGGATCCGGCTACACCTTC,CASSSAGGRGSGYTF
TRBJ2-3,NA,TRBV9,NA,TGTGCCAGCAGCGAGTGGGGCGCGGGAGATACGCAGTATTTT,CASSEWGAGDTQYF
TRBJ1-1,NA,TRBV5-1,NA,TGCGCCAGCAGCTTGGCCTTTCTGGGAACTGAAGCTTTCTTT,CASSLAFLGTEAFF
TRBJ2-6,TRBD1,TRBV30,once,TGTGCCGGTCTCCGGGACAGGGGAATGACCAACGTCCTGACTTTC,CAGLRDRGMTNVLTF
TRBJ2-1,NA,TRBV6-5,once,TGTGCCAGCAGTTACTTTAAGGACAGTGTAAATGAGCAGTTCTTC,CASSYFKDSVNEQFF
TRBJ1-4,NA,TRBV3-1/TRBV3-2,NA,TGTGCCAGCAGCTTAAGGGCCGGTGACCATGAAAAACTGTTTTTT,CASSLRAGDHEKLFF
TRBJ1-1,NA,TRBV7-3,few,TGTGCCAGCAGCTTAGGGGGGGCCACTGAAGCTTTCTTT,CASSLGGATEAFF
TRBJ2-5,TRBD2,TRBV7-2,once,TGTGCCAGCAGCTCCTTAGCGGGAGGGCTCCAAGAGACCCAGTACTTC,CASSSLAGGLQETQYF
TRBJ2-3,TRBD1,TRBV5-1,once,TGCGCCAGCAGCTTGAAGACTGGGACAGGTAGCACAGATACGCAGTATTTT,CASSLKTGTGSTDTQYF
TRBJ2-7,NA,TRBV30,few,TGTGCCTGGAGTGTGGGAGTGATGGTCCACGAGCAGTACTTC,CAWSVGVMVHEQYF
TRBJ2-1,NA,TRBV7-3,once,TGTGCCAGCAGCCGGCAGGGAAATGAGCAGTTCTTC,CASSRQGNEQFF
TRBJ2-1,NA,TRBV7-9,NA,TGTGCCAGCAGCTTAGAACAATTCAATGAGCAGTTCTTC,CASSLEQFNEQFF
TRBJ2-2,TRBD2,TRBV7-2,NA,TGTGCCAGCAGCTTGGCCCCGGTGGCTAGCGGAGCCGGGGAGCTGTTTTTT,CASSLAPVASGAGELFF
TRBJ2-7,TRBD1,TRBV19,NA,TGTGCCAGTAGTCCCTCAGGGGGCCTCTCCTACGAGCAGTACTTC,CASSPSGGLSYEQYF